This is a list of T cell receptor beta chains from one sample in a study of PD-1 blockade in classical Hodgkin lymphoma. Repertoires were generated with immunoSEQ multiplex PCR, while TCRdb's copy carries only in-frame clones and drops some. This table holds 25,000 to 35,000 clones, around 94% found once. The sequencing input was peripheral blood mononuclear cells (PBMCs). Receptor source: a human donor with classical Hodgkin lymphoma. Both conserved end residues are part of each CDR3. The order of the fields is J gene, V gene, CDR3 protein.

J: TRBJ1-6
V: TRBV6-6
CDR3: CASKLTGVNSPLHF

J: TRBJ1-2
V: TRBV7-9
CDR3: CASSSTGGALGYTF

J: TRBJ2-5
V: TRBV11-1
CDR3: CASSLGAGVGETQYF

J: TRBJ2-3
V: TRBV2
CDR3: CASRSGTSGGRTQYF

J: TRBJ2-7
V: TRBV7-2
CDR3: CASSLALGNSYEQYF

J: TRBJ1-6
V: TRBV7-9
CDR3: CAVAGPPSPLHF

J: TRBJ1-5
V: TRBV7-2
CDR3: CASSPREGDQPQHF

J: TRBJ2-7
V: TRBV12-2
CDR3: CASRLRRTSGSEYEQYF

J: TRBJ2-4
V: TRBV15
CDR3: CATSRGKNIQYF

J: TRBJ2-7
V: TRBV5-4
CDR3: CASSWGLSPTYEQYF

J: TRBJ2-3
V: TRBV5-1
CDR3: CASSLFTDTQYF

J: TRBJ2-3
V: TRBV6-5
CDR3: CASRAFRTDTQYF

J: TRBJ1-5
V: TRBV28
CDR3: CASRGNQPQHF

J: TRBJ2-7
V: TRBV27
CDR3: CASSLRGAYEQYF

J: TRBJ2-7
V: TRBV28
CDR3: CASSLPGGEISEQYF

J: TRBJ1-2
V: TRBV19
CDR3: CASSRLQGYYGYTF

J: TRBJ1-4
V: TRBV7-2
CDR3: CASSLTRRNEKLFF

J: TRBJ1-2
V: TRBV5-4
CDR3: CASSLGLLLIDGYTF

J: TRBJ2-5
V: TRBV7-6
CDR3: CASSSSGTETQYF

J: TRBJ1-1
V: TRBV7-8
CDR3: CASSVLQMNTEAFF

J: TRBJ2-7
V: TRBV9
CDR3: CASSSTPYEQYF